These 31 T cell receptor beta chains share one sample of origin, sequenced in a study of blood T cell repertoires in COVID-19. Repertoires were generated with immunoSEQ multiplex PCR, while TCRdb's copy carries only in-frame clones and drops some. The sample lists over 200,000 clones, 88% seen once, with 1.5% in the top ten. The sequenced sample was peripheral blood. These receptors were taken from a man younger than 35 with active or convalescent COVID-19.

The CDR3 loop reads CASSPYGTGGDYGYTF. The CDR3, as DNA: TGTGCCAGCAGCCCGTATGGGACAGGGGGCGACTATGGCTACACCTTC. V is TRBV7-9 and J is TRBJ1-2; 12 bases match TRBD1. Germline CDR1 SEHNR, CDR2 FQNEAQ (reference sequence). V gave up 5 bases and J gave up 3 bases; unmatched junction bases: 7. There are 16 residues in the CDR3.

The chain joins TRBV2 to TRBJ2-1; TRBD2 agrees at 7 bases. The CDR3 spans 20 residues. In germline, CDR1 is SNHLY, CDR2 FYNNEI. Trimming took 7 bases from V and 4 from J; bases not matched to a gene: 25. CDR3 in amino acids: CASTLPVELVRGETYNEQFF. CDR3 DNA sequence: TGTGCCAGCACCTTGCCGGTGGAGTTAGTTCGGGGGGAAACTTACAATGAGCAGTTCTTC.

This clone came up once. V usage is TRBV2 and J usage is TRBJ2-1; 14 bases agree with TRBD2. Germline V gives CDR1 SNHLY, CDR2 FYNNEI. The length of the CDR3 is 11 residues. V shed 9 bases, J shed 16 bases, and the junction held 5 bases outside the gene matches. The CDR3, as DNA: TGTGCCAGAGGGGGACTAGCGGGAGTCTTCTTC. Protein product: CARGGLAGVFF.

The table lists this clone with a few counts. The DNA for the CDR3 is TGTGCCAGCAGCTCCCAACCCCCGGGACAGGGGATCTCCTACGAGCAGTACTTC. It encodes CASSSQPPGQGISYEQYF. V usage is TRBV9 and J usage is TRBJ2-7; 10 bases match TRBD1. The V gene's germline CDR1 is SGDLS and CDR2 YYNGEE. The CDR3 runs 18 residues. Unmatched junction bases numbered 13, after V lost 4 bases and J lost 0 bases.

The chain has TRBV28 and TRBJ2-1; 7 nucleotides agree with TRBD2. The germline gives CDR1 MDHEN, CDR2 SYDVKM. Germline trimming cut 6 bases from V and 10 bases from J; bases unmatched to any gene: 6. The CDR3 has 12 amino acids. The CDR3, as DNA: TGTGCCAGCAGGGGGGGGGTGCGGGAGCAGTTCTTC. Protein: CASRGGVREQFF.

The chain has TRBV7-2 and TRBJ1-1, with D perhaps TRBD1 (5 bases). Trimming took 7 bases from V and 1 from J, leaving 16 bases between them. Per germline, CDR1 SGHTA and CDR2 FQGNSA. The CDR3 runs 15 residues. The CDR3: CASTWLTDSNTEAFF. CDR3 DNA: TGTGCCAGCACCTGGCTGACAGACTCGAACACTGAAGCTTTCTTT.

V is TRBV30 and J is TRBJ2-7, with D unclear. This CDR3 spans 13 amino acids. CDR1 and CDR2 (germline): GTSNPN, SVGIG (reference sequence). Trimming pared 4 bases from V and 0 bases from J, leaving 10 bases between. The CDR3 DNA sequence: TGTGCCTGGACCGGGTCCCGCTCCTACGAGCAGTACTTC. Protein: CAWTGSRSYEQYF.

This chain uses TRBV19 with TRBJ1-5, with a weak D call TRBD1 (5 bases). Looked up from germline, CDR1 is LNHDA and CDR2 is SQIVND (reference sequence). The ends were cut back, 7 bases at V and 0 bases at J, with 7 bases in the middle. This CDR3 region has 13 residues. The CDR3: CASTGYSNQPQHF. CDR3 sequence (DNA): TGTGCCAGTACAGGGTATAGCAATCAGCCCCAGCATTTT.

This clone was found once. J is TRBJ2-3 and V is TRBV6-5; D unresolved. This CDR3 is built from 11 residues. Germline V gene lookup returns CDR1 MNHEY and CDR2 SVGAGI. V was trimmed by 6 bases and J by 2 bases, leaving 3 bases between them. The CDR3 nucleotides are TGTGCCAGCAGCAACACAGATACGCAGTATTTT. As protein: CASSNTDTQYF.

This clone has a handful of counts. For the CDR3, the DNA is TGTGCCAGCAGCGTGGGGGGTTACGGGCAGCCCCAGCATTTT. Its translation: CASSVGGYGQPQHF. The J gene is TRBJ1-5, the V gene TRBV9; tentatively, D is TRBD1 (5 bases). Per the germline V gene, CDR1 is SGDLS and CDR2 is YYNGEE. V lost 2 bases, J lost 7 bases, and 13 bases lay in between. The CDR3 length is 14 residues.

This clone was recorded a few times. Written as DNA, the CDR3 is TGTGCCAGTACCCCACGGTCCGTATTCGGGAGAGATACGCAGTATTTT. As protein: CASTPRSVFGRDTQYF. This chain connects TRBV19 to TRBJ2-3, with TRBD2 as a possible D gene (6 bases). The CDR3 length is 16 residues. Germline CDR1 and CDR2: LNHDA and SQIVND (reference sequence). The V end was cut by 7 bases, the J end by 5 bases, with 22 bases between. Complete variable domain (other parts from reference TRBV19 and TRBJ2-3): DGGITQSPKYLFRKEGQNVTLSCEQNLNHDAMYWYRQDPGQGLRLIYYSQIVNDFQKGDIAEGYSVSREKKESFPLTVTSAQKNPTAFYLCASTPRSVFGRDTQYFGPGTRLTVL.

The chain employs TRBV5-1 and TRBJ1-2; TRBD1 aligns across 8 bases. The V gene's germline CDR1 is SGHRS and CDR2 YFSETQ. V was clipped by 3 bases and J by 1 base; unmatched bases: 5. The CDR3 consists of 15 residues. The CDR3 DNA reads TGCGCCAGCAGCTCAAGGACAGGGAGTAACTATGGCTACACCTTC. Protein product: CASSSRTGSNYGYTF.

The rearrangement joins TRBV7-2 to TRBJ2-1; 13 nucleotides align to TRBD2. Per germline, CDR1 SGHTA and CDR2 FQGNSA. The J segment lost 8 bases and the V segment lost 1 base, leaving 5 bases of the junction unmatched. This CDR3 is 16 amino acids long. CDR3 DNA: TGTGCCAGCAGCTTAGTATTGGGACTAGCGGGACATGAGCAGTTCTTC. Protein sequence: CASSLVLGLAGHEQFF.

The chain joins TRBV5-6 to TRBJ2-1, with D perhaps matching TRBD1 (6 bases). V gave up 6 bases and J gave up 4 bases, with 17 bases separating them. The CDR3 loop spans 15 amino acids. The germline gives CDR1 SGHDT, CDR2 YYEEEE. The CDR3 nucleotides are TGTGCCAGCACTCGAGCAGGGGCGGGTTACAATGAGCAGTTCTTC. This encodes CASTRAGAGYNEQFF.

The chain has TRBV7-9 and TRBJ1-5; a weak D match, TRBD1 (5 bases). CDR3 length equals 15 residues. V lost 6 bases to trimming and J lost 3 bases, with 15 bases between them. Germline V gene data show CDR1 as SEHNR and CDR2 as FQNEAQ (reference sequence). Here the CDR3 DNA reads TGTGCCAGCAGTGATCAGGGAGGGACCAATCAGCCCCAGCATTTT. Translated, it gives CASSDQGGTNQPQHF.

The CDR3 DNA follows: TGTGCCAGCGTGCCGCGGGGAGAGACCCAGTACTTC. It is translated as CASVPRGETQYF. The J gene is TRBJ2-5, the V gene TRBV3-1 (or the pseudogene TRBV3-2), with a possible D match to TRBD2 (6 bases). In germline, CDR1 is LGHDT, CDR2 YNNKEL (reference sequence). The V and J ends lost 8 bases and 4 bases respectively, with 11 bases between them. The CDR3 loop spans 12 amino acids.

The chain carries TRBV9 and TRBJ1-2; possible D gene TRBD1, 6 bases. CDR1 and CDR2 (germline): SGDLS, YYNGEE. CDR3 length: 15 residues. V was pared by 0 bases and J by 4 bases, with 13 bases between. Here the CDR3 DNA reads TGTGCCAGCAGCGTAGTTGGCACAGGGACCTATGGCTACACCTTC. Protein: CASSVVGTGTYGYTF.

CDR3 DNA: TGTGCCACCAGTGAGGGACTAGCGGGAGGGAGCCAGTACTTC. Translation gives CATSEGLAGGSQYF. The V gene is TRBV24-1, the J gene TRBJ2-5; the match to TRBD2 covers 16 bases. Germline trimming cut 4 bases from V and 10 bases from J; bases unmatched to any gene: 2. The germline CDR1 and CDR2 sequences are KGHDR and SFDVKD. The CDR3 sequence is 14 residues long.

The V call is TRBV3-1 (or the pseudogene TRBV3-2), the J call TRBJ2-1, with 11 positions matching TRBD1. CDR3 length equals 18 residues. Trimming at V came to 4 bases and at J to 5 bases, leaving 13 bases not matched to a gene. The germline V gene has CDR1 LGHDT and CDR2 YNNKEL (reference sequence). In DNA form, the CDR3 reads TGTGCCAGCAGCCGGCTTGGCCCGGGACAGGGGGAAAACAATGAGCAGTTCTTC. It is translated as CASSRLGPGQGENNEQFF.

V and J are TRBV19 and TRBJ2-1; TRBD2 agrees at 15 bases. Germline V gene data show CDR1 as LNHDA and CDR2 as SQIVND (reference sequence). Unmatched junction bases numbered 18, after V lost 7 bases and J lost 8 bases. The CDR3 runs to 19 residues. The CDR3 spells CASTPRPGLAGGRTHEQFF. In DNA, the CDR3 is TGTGCCAGTACCCCGCGGCCCGGACTAGCGGGAGGGCGAACTCATGAGCAGTTCTTC.

The chain employs TRBV4-2 and TRBJ2-7, with D perhaps TRBD1 (5 bases). The CDR3 contains 15 residues. The V and J ends lost 1 base and 0 bases respectively, with 10 bases between them. The V gene's germline CDR1 is LGHNA and CDR2 YNFKEQ. For the CDR3, the DNA is TGTGCCAGCAGCCAAGCGAAGGGGAACTCCTACGAGCAGTACTTC. This translates into CASSQAKGNSYEQYF.

The chain carries TRBV21-1 and TRBJ2-5; TRBD2, the D gene given by the table, was not confirmed from the DNA. TRBV21-1 is a pseudogene segment. The CDR3 is made up of 14 amino acids. The CDR3 nucleotides read TGTGCCAGCAGCCGAGGCGACTTCCAAGAGACCCAGTACTTC. Translation: CASSRGDFQETQYF.

The J gene is TRBJ1-5, the V gene TRBV19, with D tentatively TRBD1 (5 bases). This CDR3 contains 16 residues. Looked up from germline, CDR1 is LNHDA and CDR2 is SQIVND (reference sequence). Trimming removed 6 bases at V and 0 bases at J, with 15 bases between. This CDR3 reads CASREGRGYSNQPQHF. The CDR3 DNA reads as TGTGCCAGTAGGGAGGGACGGGGATATAGCAATCAGCCCCAGCATTTT.

A remark on this clone: A clone one base away is much larger, so this may be a read error. The chain uses TRBV4-1 and TRBJ1-1; D may be TRBD1 (5 bases). From germline, CDR1 is MGHRA and CDR2 YSYEKL. The CDR3 has 14 amino acids. CDR3 sequence reads: CTSSRSGGGAEAFF. Written as DNA, the CDR3 is TGCACCAGCAGCCGAAGCGGGGGGGGAGCTGAAGCTTTCTTT.

This chain connects TRBV27 to TRBJ1-1, with TRBD1 as a possible D gene (5 bases). The germline CDR1 and CDR2 sequences are MNHEY and SMNVEV (reference sequence). The CDR3 contains 14 residues. V lost 9 bases and J lost 1, with 15 bases in between. In DNA form, the CDR3 reads TGTGCCAGTTCCGTAGGGGCTAGGAACACTGAAGCTTTCTTT. It is translated as CASSVGARNTEAFF.

The V call is TRBV6-5, the J call TRBJ2-3; 8 bases agree with TRBD1. The CDR3 totals 14 residues. The J segment lost 6 bases and the V segment lost 8 bases, leaving 10 bases of the junction unmatched. The germline CDR1 and CDR2 sequences are MNHEY and SVGAGI. The CDR3 sequence is CASSLDRVFDTQYF. The CDR3 region has the DNA TGTGCCAGCTCATTGGACAGGGTTTTCGATACGCAGTATTTT.

The chain recombines TRBV5-8 with TRBJ2-2, with 9 bases that match TRBD1. The CDR3 is 16 amino acids. The junction had 6 bases not matched to a gene; V was cut back by 1 base and J by 5 bases. CDR1 is SGHTS and CDR2 is YDEGEE in the germline V gene. The CDR3 DNA is TGTGCCAGCAGCTTGCGCGACAGGGGGACAACCGGGGAGCTGTTTTTT. Its translation is CASSLRDRGTTGELFF.

The chain recombines TRBV30 with TRBJ2-2; D might be TRBD1 (5 bases). Germline loops: CDR1 GTSNPN, CDR2 SVGIG (reference sequence). The CDR3 has 13 amino acids. Trimming pared 3 bases from V and 8 bases from J, leaving 13 bases between. This CDR3 reads CAWSSPKGGELFF. The CDR3 coding sequence is TGTGCCTGGAGCTCTCCAAAGGGGGGGGAGCTGTTTTTT.

The chain carries TRBV18 and TRBJ2-7; 7 bases map to TRBD1. Unmatched junction bases numbered 8, after V lost 1 base and J lost 2 bases. The length of the CDR3 is 16 residues. Germline lookup yields CDR1 KGHSH and CDR2 LQKENI. The CDR3: CASSPRATGSTYEQYF. DNA of the CDR3: TGTGCCAGCTCACCACGGGCGACAGGGTCGACCTACGAGCAGTACTTC. Based on the CDR3 plus reference TRBV18 and TRBJ2-7, the full variable domain is NAGVMQNPRHLVRRRGQEARLRCSPMKGHSHVYWYRQLPEEGLKFMVYLQKENIIDESGMPKERFSAEFPKEGPSILRIQQVVRGDSAAYFCASSPRATGSTYEQYFGPGTRLTVT.

V is TRBV19 and J is TRBJ1-1; the D is unclear. The V gene's germline CDR1 is LNHDA and CDR2 SQIVND (reference sequence). Trimming removed 0 bases from V and 0 bases from J, with 11 bases in between. This CDR3 has 16 residues. CDR3 region: CASSIDRRQMNTEAFF. CDR3 coding DNA: TGTGCCAGTAGTATAGATCGCCGCCAGATGAACACTGAAGCTTTCTTT.

This chain links TRBV19 with TRBJ2-1, with 10 bases that match TRBD2. Germline V gene lookup returns CDR1 LNHDA and CDR2 SQIVND (reference sequence). J gave up 7 bases and V 9 bases, and 6 bases lay outside the gene matches. The CDR3 totals 13 residues. CDR3 DNA sequence: TGTGCCAGCCAAGCGGGAGGGATTAATGAGCAGTTCTTC. It is translated as CASQAGGINEQFF.